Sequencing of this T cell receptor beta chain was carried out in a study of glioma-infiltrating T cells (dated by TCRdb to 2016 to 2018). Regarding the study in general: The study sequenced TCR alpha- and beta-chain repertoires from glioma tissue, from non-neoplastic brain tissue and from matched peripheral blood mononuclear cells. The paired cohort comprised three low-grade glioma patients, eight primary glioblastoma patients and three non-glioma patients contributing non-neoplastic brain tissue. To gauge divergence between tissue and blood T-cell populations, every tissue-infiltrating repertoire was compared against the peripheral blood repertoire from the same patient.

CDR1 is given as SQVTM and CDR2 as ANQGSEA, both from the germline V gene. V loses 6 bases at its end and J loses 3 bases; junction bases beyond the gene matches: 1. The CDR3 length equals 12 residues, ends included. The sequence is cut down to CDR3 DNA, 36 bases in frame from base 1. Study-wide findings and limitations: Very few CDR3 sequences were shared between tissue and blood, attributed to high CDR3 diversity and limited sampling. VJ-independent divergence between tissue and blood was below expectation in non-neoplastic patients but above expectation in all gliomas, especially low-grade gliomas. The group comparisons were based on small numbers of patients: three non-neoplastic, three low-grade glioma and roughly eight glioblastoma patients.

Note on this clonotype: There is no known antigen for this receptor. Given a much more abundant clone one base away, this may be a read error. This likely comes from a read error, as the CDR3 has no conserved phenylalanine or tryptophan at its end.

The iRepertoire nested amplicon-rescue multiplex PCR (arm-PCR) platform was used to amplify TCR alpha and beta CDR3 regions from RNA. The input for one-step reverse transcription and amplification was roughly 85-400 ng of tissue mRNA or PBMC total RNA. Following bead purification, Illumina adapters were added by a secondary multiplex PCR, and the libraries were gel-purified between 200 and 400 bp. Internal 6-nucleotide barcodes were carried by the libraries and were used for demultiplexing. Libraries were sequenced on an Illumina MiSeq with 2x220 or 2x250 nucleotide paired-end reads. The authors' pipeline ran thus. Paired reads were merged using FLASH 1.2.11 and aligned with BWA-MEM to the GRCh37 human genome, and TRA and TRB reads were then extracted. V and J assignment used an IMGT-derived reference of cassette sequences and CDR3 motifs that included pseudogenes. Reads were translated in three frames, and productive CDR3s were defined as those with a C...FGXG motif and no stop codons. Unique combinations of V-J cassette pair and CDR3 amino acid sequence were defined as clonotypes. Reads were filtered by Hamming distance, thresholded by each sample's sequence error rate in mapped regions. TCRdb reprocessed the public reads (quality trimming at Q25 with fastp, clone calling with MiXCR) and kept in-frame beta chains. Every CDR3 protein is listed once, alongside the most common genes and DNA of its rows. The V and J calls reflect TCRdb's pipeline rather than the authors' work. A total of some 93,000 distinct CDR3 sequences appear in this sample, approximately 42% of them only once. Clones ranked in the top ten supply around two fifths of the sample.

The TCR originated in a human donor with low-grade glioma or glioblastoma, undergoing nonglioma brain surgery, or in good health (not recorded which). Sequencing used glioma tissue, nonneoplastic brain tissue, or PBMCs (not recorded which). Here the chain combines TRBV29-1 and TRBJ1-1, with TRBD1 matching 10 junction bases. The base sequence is TGCAGCGTCGGACAGGGGGACACTGAAGCTTTCGTT. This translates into CSVGQGDTEAFV.